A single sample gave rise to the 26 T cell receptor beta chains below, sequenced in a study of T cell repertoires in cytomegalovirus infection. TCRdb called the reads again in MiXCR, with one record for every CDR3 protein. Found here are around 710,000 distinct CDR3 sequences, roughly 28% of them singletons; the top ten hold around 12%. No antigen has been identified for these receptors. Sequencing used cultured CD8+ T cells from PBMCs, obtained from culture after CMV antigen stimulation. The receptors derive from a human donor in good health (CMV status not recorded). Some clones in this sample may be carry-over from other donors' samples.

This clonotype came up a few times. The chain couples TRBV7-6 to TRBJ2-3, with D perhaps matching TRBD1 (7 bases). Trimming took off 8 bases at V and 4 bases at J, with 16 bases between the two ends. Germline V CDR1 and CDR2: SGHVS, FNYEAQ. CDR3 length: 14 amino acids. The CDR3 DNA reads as TGTGCCAGCTCAGGGGGGACCCCTGCAGATACGCAGTATTTT. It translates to CASSGGTPADTQYF.

This chain's CDR3 is CASTMDVATGEQFF. In nucleotides, the CDR3 is TGTGCCAGCACCATGGACGTAGCGACGGGTGAGCAGTTCTTC. This chain connects TRBV12-3 or TRBV12-4 to TRBJ2-1; weak D call: TRBD2 (5 bases). With 7 bases removed from V and 9 bases from J, the gap between germline ends came to 19 bases. The CDR3 is 14 residues long.

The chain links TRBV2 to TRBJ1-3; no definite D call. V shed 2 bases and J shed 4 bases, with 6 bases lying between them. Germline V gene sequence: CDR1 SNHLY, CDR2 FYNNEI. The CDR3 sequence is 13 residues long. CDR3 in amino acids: CASSETVGNTIYF. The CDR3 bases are TGTGCCAGCAGTGAAACAGTAGGAAACACCATATATTTT.

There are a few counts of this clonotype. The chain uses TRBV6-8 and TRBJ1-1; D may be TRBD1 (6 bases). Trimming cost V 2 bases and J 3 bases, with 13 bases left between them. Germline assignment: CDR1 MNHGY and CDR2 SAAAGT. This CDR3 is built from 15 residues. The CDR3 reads CASSYRTDSDTEAFF. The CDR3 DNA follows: TGTGCCAGCAGTTACCGGACAGACTCAGACACTGAAGCTTTCTTT.

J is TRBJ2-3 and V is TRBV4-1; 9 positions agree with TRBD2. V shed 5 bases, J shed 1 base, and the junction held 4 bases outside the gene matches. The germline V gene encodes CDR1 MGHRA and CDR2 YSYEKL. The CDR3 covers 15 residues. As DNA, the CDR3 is TGCGCCAGCAGCATGCGGACTAGCGGCACAGATACGCAGTATTTT. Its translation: CASSMRTSGTDTQYF.

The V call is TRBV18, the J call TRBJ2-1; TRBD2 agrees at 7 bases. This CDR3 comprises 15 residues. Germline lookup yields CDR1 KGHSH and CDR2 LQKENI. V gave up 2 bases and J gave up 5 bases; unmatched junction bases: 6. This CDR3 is CASSPAGRVNNEQFF. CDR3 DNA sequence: TGTGCCAGCTCACCAGCGGGGAGGGTAAACAATGAGCAGTTCTTC.

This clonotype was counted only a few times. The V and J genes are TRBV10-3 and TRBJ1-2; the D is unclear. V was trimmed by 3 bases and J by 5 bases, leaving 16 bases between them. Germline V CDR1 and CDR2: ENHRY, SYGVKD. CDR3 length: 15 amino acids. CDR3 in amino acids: CAISDHGQRDYGYTF. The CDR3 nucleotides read TGTGCCATCAGTGACCACGGTCAGAGAGATTATGGCTACACCTTC.

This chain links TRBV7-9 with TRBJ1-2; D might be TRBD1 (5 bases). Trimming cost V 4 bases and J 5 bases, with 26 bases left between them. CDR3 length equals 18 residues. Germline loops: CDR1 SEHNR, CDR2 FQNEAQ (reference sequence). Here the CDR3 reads CASSSPTGTHSPIYGYTF. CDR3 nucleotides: TGTGCCAGCAGCTCGCCCACCGGGACTCATTCTCCCATTTATGGCTACACCTTC. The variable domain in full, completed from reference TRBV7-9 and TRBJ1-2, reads DTGVSQNPRHKITKRGQNVTFRCDPISEHNRLYWYRQTLGQGPEFLTYFQNEAQLEKSRLLSDRFSAERPKGSFSTLEIQRTEQGDSAMYLCASSSPTGTHSPIYGYTFGSGTRLTVV.

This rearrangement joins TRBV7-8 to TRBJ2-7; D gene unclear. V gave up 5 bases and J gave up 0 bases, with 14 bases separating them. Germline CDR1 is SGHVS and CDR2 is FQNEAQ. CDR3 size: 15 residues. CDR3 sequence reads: CASSIGRYVSYEQYF. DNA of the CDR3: TGTGCCAGCAGCATAGGACGGTACGTCTCCTACGAGCAGTACTTC.

The CDR3 DNA is TGCGCCAGCAGCCAAGCGTTGAATAGCGGGGGGCCCGAGCAGTTCTTC. It yields the protein CASSQALNSGGPEQFF. The J gene is TRBJ2-1, the V gene TRBV4-1; 10 nucleotides line up with TRBD2. The V gene end was trimmed by 1 base and the J gene end by 10 bases; junction bases not matched to a gene: 10. Germline V gene data show CDR1 as MGHRA and CDR2 as YSYEKL. This CDR3 has 16 amino acids.

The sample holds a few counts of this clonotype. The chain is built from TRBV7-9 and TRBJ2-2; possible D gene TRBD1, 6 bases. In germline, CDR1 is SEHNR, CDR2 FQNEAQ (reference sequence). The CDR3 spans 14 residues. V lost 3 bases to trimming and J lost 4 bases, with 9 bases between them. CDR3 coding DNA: TGTGCCAGCAGCTTTCTGGACAGCACCGGGGAGCTGTTTTTT. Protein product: CASSFLDSTGELFF.

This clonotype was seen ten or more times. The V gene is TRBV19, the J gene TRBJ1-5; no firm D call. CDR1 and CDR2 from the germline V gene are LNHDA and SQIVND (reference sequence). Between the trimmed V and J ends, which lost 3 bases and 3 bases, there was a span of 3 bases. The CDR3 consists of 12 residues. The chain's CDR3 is CASSIDNQPQHF. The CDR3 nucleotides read TGTGCCAGTAGTATCGACAATCAGCCCCAGCATTTT.

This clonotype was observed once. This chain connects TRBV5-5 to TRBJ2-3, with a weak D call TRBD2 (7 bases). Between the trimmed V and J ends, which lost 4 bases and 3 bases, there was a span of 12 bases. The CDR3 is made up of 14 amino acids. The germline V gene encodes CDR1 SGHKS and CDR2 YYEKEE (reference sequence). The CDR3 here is CASSPGGLTDTQYF. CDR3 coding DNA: TGTGCCAGCAGCCCGGGGGGCCTTACAGATACGCAGTATTTT.

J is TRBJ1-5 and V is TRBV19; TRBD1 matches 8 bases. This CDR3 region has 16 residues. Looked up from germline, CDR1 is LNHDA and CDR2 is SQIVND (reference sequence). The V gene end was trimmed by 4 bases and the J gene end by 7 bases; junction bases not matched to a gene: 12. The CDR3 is CASSTEGDRTGQPQHF. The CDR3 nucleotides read TGTGCCAGTAGTACGGAGGGGGACAGGACGGGCCAGCCCCAGCATTTT.

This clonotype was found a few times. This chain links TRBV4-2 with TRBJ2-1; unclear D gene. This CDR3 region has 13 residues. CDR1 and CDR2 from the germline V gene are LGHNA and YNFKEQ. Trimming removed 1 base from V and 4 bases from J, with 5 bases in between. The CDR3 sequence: CASSQANYNEQFF. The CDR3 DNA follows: TGTGCCAGCAGCCAAGCCAATTACAATGAGCAGTTCTTC.

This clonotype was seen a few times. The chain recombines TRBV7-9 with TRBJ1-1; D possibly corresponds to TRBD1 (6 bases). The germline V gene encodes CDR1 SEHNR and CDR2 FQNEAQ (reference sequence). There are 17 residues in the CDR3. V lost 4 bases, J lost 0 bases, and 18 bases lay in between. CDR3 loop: CASSSLGGGDMNTEAFF. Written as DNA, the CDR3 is TGTGCCAGCAGCTCACTAGGGGGGGGCGACATGAACACTGAAGCTTTCTTT.

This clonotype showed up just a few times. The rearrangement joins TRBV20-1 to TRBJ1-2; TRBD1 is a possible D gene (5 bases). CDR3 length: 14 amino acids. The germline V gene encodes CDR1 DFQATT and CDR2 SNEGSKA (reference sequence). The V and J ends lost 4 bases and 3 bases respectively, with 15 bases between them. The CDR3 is CSATSPSGDYGYTF. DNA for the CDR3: TGCAGTGCTACCTCCCCATCGGGGGACTATGGCTACACCTTC.

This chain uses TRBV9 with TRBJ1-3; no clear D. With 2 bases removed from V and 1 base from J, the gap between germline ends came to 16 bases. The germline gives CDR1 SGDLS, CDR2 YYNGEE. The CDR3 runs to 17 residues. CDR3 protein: CASSVAPGPTSGNTIYF. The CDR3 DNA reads TGTGCCAGCAGCGTCGCCCCGGGTCCGACGTCTGGAAACACCATATATTTT.

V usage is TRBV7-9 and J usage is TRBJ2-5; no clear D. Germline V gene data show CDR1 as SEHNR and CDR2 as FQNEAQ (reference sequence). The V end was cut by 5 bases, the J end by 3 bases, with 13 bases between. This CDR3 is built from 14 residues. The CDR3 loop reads CASSPFGGEETQYF. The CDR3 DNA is TGTGCCAGCAGCCCCTTTGGTGGGGAAGAGACCCAGTACTTC.

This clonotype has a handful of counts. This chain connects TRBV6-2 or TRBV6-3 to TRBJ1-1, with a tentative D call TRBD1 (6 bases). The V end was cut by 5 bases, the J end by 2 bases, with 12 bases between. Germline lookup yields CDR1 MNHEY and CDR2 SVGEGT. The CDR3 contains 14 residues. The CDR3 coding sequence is TGTGCCAGCAGTATGAAGGGGGGCAACACTGAAGCTTTCTTT. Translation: CASSMKGGNTEAFF.

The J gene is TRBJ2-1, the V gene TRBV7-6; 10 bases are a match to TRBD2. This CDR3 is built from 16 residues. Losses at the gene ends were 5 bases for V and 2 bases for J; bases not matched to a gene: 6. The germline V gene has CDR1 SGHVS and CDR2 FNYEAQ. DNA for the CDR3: TGTGCCAGCAGCGCACAGACTAGCGGGCCCTACAATGAGCAGTTCTTC. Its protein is CASSAQTSGPYNEQFF.

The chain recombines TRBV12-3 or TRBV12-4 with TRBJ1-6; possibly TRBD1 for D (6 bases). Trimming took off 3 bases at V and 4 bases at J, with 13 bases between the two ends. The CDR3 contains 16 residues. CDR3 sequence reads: CASSFRYTGYNSPLHF. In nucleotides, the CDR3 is TGTGCCAGCAGTTTCCGATACACAGGGTATAATTCACCCCTCCACTTT.

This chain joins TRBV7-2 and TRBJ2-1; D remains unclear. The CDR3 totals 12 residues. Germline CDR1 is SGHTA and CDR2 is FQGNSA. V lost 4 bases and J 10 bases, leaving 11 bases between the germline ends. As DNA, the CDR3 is TGTGCCAGCAGCTCCCGGGTCGGGGAGCAGTTCTTC. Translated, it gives CASSSRVGEQFF.

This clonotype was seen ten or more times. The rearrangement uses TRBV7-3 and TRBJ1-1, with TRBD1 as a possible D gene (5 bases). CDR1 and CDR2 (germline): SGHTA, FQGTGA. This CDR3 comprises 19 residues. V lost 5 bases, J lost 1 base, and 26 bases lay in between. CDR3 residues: CASSPRGTRKLGPNTEAFF. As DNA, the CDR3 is TGTGCCAGCAGCCCAAGGGGTACCAGAAAGCTTGGCCCGAACACTGAAGCTTTCTTT.

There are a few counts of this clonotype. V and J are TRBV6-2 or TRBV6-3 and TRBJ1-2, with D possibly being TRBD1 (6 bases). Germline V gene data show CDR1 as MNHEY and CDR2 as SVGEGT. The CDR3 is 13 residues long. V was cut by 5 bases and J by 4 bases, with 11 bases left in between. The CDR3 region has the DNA TGTGCCAGCAGTGAGGGACACGTCTATGGCTACACCTTC. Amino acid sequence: CASSEGHVYGYTF.

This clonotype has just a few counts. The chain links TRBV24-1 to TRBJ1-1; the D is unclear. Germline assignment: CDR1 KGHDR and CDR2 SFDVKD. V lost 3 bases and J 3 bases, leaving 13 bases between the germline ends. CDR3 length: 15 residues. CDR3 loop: CATSDPRDGDTEAFF. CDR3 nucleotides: TGTGCCACCAGTGATCCGAGGGATGGAGACACTGAAGCTTTCTTT.